Listed here are 15 T cell receptor beta chains from one sample, sequenced in a study of radiation and T cells in renal cell carcinoma. Time point here: blood 4 weeks post-SBRT, at nephrectomy. Documented treatment: 15 Gy SBRT to primary tumor, nephrectomy 4 weeks later. Sequenced by immunoSEQ multiplex PCR; TCRdb stores in-frame clones only, minus some. The sample yields tens of thousands of clones, 65% to 85% seen once. Sequenced material: blood, taken from a patient whose treatment included radiotherapy and nephrectomy. The receptors originated from a woman aged 70-85 years with renal cell carcinoma.

V is TRBV5-4 and J is TRBJ1-1; D is undetermined. From germline, CDR1 is SGHNT and CDR2 YYREEE (reference sequence). Trimming took 0 bases from V and 1 from J, leaving 10 bases between them. CDR3 size: 15 residues. The CDR3 DNA reads as TGTGCCAGCAGCTTGGATTTAATCCAGAACACTGAAGCTTTCTTT. Amino acid sequence: CASSLDLIQNTEAFF.

The rearrangement links TRBV28 to TRBJ2-7, with 8 bases fitting TRBD1. The germline gives CDR1 MDHEN, CDR2 SYDVKM. The CDR3 loop spans 16 amino acids. V lost 4 bases to trimming and J lost 6 bases; unmatched junction nucleotides: 14. DNA of the CDR3: TGTGCCAGCAGTTCCCGGATCGGGATTACAGGGGGCGAGCAGTACTTC. It codes for CASSSRIGITGGEQYF.

The chain joins TRBV6-5 to TRBJ1-1; TRBD1 matches at 7 bases. Trimming took 5 bases from V and 1 from J; bases not matched to a gene: 7. The CDR3 has 15 residues. The V gene's germline CDR1 is MNHEY and CDR2 SVGAGI. CDR3 protein: CASSVTGVPNTEAFF. In DNA, the CDR3 is TGTGCCAGCAGTGTAACAGGGGTTCCGAACACTGAAGCTTTCTTT.

V and J are TRBV18 and TRBJ2-5; D may be TRBD1 or TRBD2 (5 bases each). With 5 bases removed from V and 1 base from J, the gap between germline ends came to 8 bases. CDR3 length equals 13 residues. Per the germline V gene, CDR1 is KGHSH and CDR2 is LQKENI. The CDR3 bases are TGTGCCAGCTCAGGGACGGTCCAAGAGACCCAGTACTTC. Translating gives CASSGTVQETQYF.

The chain is built from TRBV2 and TRBJ1-3, with D possibly being TRBD1 (6 bases). This CDR3 is built from 13 residues. CDR1 is SNHLY and CDR2 is FYNNEI in the germline V gene. V gave up 4 bases and J gave up 9 bases, with 13 bases separating them. CDR3 in amino acids: CASSAGEEGTIYF. The CDR3 nucleotides read TGTGCCAGCAGTGCAGGGGAGGAGGGCACCATATATTTT.

The chain couples TRBV5-4 to TRBJ2-2, with D hard to call. Trimming cost V 0 bases and J 7 bases, with 10 bases left between them. The V gene's germline CDR1 is SGHNT and CDR2 YYREEE (reference sequence). CDR3 size: 14 residues. CDR3 sequence (DNA): TGTGCCAGCAGCTTGGAAACTATGGGCGGGGAGCTGTTTTTT. It yields the protein CASSLETMGGELFF.

The chain couples TRBV20-1 to TRBJ2-1, with D uncertain. The V end was cut by 6 bases, the J end by 9 bases, with 12 bases between. This CDR3 is 11 amino acids long. Looked up from germline, CDR1 is DFQATT and CDR2 is SNEGSKA (reference sequence). The CDR3 sequence: CSAHEMAEQFF. CDR3 coding DNA: TGCAGTGCCCATGAGATGGCTGAGCAGTTCTTC.

The gene calls are TRBV4-1 and TRBJ2-7; D possibly uses TRBD1 or TRBD2 (5 bases each). Trimming stripped 1 base from V and 2 bases from J, with 12 bases between. CDR1 is MGHRA, CDR2 YSYEKL, per germline. The CDR3 sequence is 15 residues long. CDR3: CASSQVGTGTYEQYF. CDR3 nucleotides: TGCGCCAGCAGCCAAGTCGGGACCGGTACCTACGAGCAGTACTTC.

The chain employs TRBV7-8 and TRBJ2-5; perhaps TRBD2 as D (6 bases). Trimming stripped 2 bases from V and 4 bases from J, with 20 bases between. Germline V gene sequence: CDR1 SGHVS, CDR2 FQNEAQ. The length of the CDR3 is 17 residues. DNA of the CDR3: TGTGCCAGCAGCTTATTGGGGGGTATGAGGGCCGGAGAGACCCAGTACTTC. Amino acids: CASSLLGGMRAGETQYF.

The V call is TRBV2, the J call TRBJ2-5; D gene uncertain. Germline V gene data show CDR1 as SNHLY and CDR2 as FYNNEI. V dropped 6 bases and J dropped 3 bases, with 5 bases sitting between them. The CDR3 spans 11 residues. Here the CDR3 reads CASSLKETQYF. CDR3 bases: TGTGCCAGCAGCTTAAAAGAGACCCAGTACTTC.

This chain uses TRBV5-1 with TRBJ1-1; D ambiguous. The germline V gene encodes CDR1 SGHRS and CDR2 YFSETQ. The CDR3 runs 14 residues. V lost 2 bases to trimming and J lost 1 base, with 9 bases between them. CDR3 bases: TGCGCCAGCAGCTTCAGCTTATGGAACACTGAAGCTTTCTTT. It is translated as CASSFSLWNTEAFF.

This rearrangement joins TRBV4-3 to TRBJ1-3; D not resolved. V was trimmed by 0 bases and J by 0 bases, leaving 12 bases between them. The germline CDR1 and CDR2 sequences are LGHNA and YSLEER. This CDR3 spans 17 amino acids. The CDR3 nucleotides are TGCGCCAGCAGCCAAGATTTTCCGACCAGCTCTGGAAACACCATATATTTT. Translating it yields CASSQDFPTSSGNTIYF.

This rearrangement joins TRBV7-9 to TRBJ1-4; D is undetermined. V was trimmed by 6 bases and J by 0 bases, leaving 11 bases between them. The CDR3 has 15 amino acids. Germline CDR1 SEHNR, CDR2 FQNEAQ (reference sequence). CDR3 protein: CASSQGDATNEKLFF. Here the CDR3 DNA reads TGTGCCAGCAGTCAAGGAGACGCAACTAATGAAAAACTGTTTTTT.

V usage is TRBV7-8 and J usage is TRBJ1-6; D perhaps matches TRBD1 (6 bases). V was pared by 7 bases and J by 3 bases, with 34 bases between. Germline assignment: CDR1 SGHVS and CDR2 FQNEAQ. This CDR3 spans 22 amino acids. CDR3 DNA sequence: TGTGCCAGCAACCGCACCCCCTTTTTAGCCGGAGACAGGCTTCGCTATAATTCACCCCTCCACTTT. Its protein product is CASNRTPFLAGDRLRYNSPLHF. Supplemented by reference TRBV7-8 and TRBJ1-6, the full variable domain reads GAGVSQSPRYKVAKRGQDVALRCDPISGHVSLFWYQQALGQGPEFLTYFQNEAQLDKSGLPSDRFFAERPEGSVSTLKIQRTQQEDSAVYLCASNRTPFLAGDRLRYNSPLHFGNGTRLTVT.

This chain uses TRBV6-5 with TRBJ2-7, with 7 bases aligning to TRBD2. This CDR3 comprises 13 residues. Germline V gene data show CDR1 as MNHEY and CDR2 as SVGAGI. The V gene end was trimmed by 5 bases and the J gene end by 2 bases; junction bases not matched to a gene: 3. CDR3 sequence (DNA): TGTGCCAGCAGTCAAGCGGGAACCTACGAGCAGTACTTC. Translated, it gives CASSQAGTYEQYF.